This T cell receptor (beta chain) was retrieved from a study of T cell responses to AZD1222 COVID-19 vaccine. Study-wide results and limits: After two AZD1222 doses, spike-specific TCR breadth and depth rose versus day 0. Possibly, clonal diversity was underestimated; donors were largely white British and included more females.

Germline CDR1 SGDLS, CDR2 YYNGEE. The CDR3 contains 14 residues. V lost 4 bases, J lost 2 bases, and 9 bases lay in between. With regard to this clone: Its specificity is not known.

Profiled with immunoSEQ multiplex PCR; TCRdb holds only in-frame clones, not every one. The sample yields tens of thousands of clones, more than 75% seen once. Sample: peripheral blood, taken 28 days after the second AZD1222 dose. The sequence derives from an adult who received the AZD1222 COVID-19 vaccine. The chain couples TRBV9 to TRBJ2-2, with D maybe TRBD1 (6 bases). The CDR3 reads CASSSRGNTGELFF. The CDR3 DNA is TGTGCCAGCAGCTCCAGGGGAAACACCGGGGAGCTGTTTTTT.